The T cell receptor (beta chain) described here comes from a study of T-cell reconstitution after alpha-beta-depleted transplantation in children. This clonotype was found a few times. The target antigen is unknown. It was with unique molecular identifiers that the TCRbeta library was prepared. A single record per CDR3 protein comes from TCRdb applying MiXCR to the PCR reads. The sample lists 65,000 to 75,000 distinct CDR3 sequences; over 4.5% were seen once. General study results and limits: The main origin of T-cell counts and diversity one year after transplant was newly produced T cells. Several hundred graft clones that had expanded were reportedly the source of alpha-beta T cells about two months after transplant.

Sequencing used PBMCs, mostly from graft donor cells, obtained 180 days after TCRalphabeta/CD19-depleted stem cell transplant. This receptor was obtained from a boy younger than two who had a stem cell transplant for acute myeloid leukemia, so the T cells may come from the graft donor.

The CDR3 spells CASRLGQNEQETQYF. As DNA, the CDR3 is TGTGCCAGCAGACTTGGACAGAATGAGCAAGAGACCCAGTACTTC. The chain recombines TRBV11-2 with TRBJ2-5; perhaps TRBD1 as D (6 bases). Germline-derived CDR1 and CDR2 are SGHAT and FQNNGV. Trimming removed 6 bases at V and 2 bases at J, with 16 bases between. The CDR3 covers 15 residues.